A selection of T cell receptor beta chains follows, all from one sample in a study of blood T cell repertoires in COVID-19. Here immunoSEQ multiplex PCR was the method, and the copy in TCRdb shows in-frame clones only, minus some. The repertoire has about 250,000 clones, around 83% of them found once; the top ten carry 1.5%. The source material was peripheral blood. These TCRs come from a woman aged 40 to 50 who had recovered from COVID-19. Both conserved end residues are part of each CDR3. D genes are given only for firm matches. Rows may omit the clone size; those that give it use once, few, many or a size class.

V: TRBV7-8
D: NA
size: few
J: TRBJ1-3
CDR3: CASSRDSSGNTIYF
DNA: TGTGCCAGCAGCCGAGACAGCTCTGGAAACACCATATATTTT

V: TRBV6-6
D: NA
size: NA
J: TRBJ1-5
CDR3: CASSYTGQPQHF
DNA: TGTGCCAGCAGTTACACGGGGCAGCCCCAGCATTTT

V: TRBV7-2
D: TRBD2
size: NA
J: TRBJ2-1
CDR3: CASSVGLAWVDEQFF
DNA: TGTGCCAGCAGCGTCGGACTAGCCTGGGTGGATGAGCAGTTCTTC

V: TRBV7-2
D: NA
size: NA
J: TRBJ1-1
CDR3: CASSPEPGTAIEAFF
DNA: TGTGCCAGCAGCCCCGAGCCCGGGACTGCAATTGAAGCTTTCTTT

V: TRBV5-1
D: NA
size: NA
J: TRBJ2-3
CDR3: CASSLGIGTPGTDTQYF
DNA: TGCGCCAGCAGCTTGGGTATAGGGACTCCTGGCACAGATACGCAGTATTTT

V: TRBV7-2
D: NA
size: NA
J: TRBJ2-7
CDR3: CASRLFPSSYEQYF
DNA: TGTGCCAGCAGACTATTCCCAAGCTCCTACGAGCAGTACTTC

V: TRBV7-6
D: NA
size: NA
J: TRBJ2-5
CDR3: CASSTRQQETQYF
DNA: TGTGCCAGCAGCACCAGACAGCAAGAGACCCAGTACTTC

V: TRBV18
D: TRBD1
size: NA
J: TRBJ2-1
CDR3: CASSRTGDPNNEQFF
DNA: TGTGCCAGCTCGCGGACAGGGGACCCCAACAATGAGCAGTTCTTC

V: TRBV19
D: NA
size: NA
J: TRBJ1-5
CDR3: CASNLGVDQPQHF
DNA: TGTGCCAGTAACCTAGGAGTCGATCAGCCCCAGCATTTT

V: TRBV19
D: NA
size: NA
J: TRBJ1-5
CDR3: CASRALLEGTGNQPQHF
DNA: TGTGCCAGCAGAGCCCTACTGGAGGGGACGGGCAATCAGCCCCAGCATTTT

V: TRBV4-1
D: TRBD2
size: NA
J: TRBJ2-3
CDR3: CASSRGSGGADTQYF
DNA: TGCGCCAGCAGCCGCGGTAGCGGGGGGGCAGATACGCAGTATTTT

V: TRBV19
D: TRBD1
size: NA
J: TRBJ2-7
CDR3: CASSITGGTYEQYF
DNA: TGTGCCAGTAGTATCACAGGGGGAACCTACGAGCAGTACTTC

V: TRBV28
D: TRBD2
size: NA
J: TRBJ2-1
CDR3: CASTHRGRGNNEQFF
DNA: TGTGCCAGCACCCATCGGGGGAGGGGCAACAATGAGCAGTTCTTC

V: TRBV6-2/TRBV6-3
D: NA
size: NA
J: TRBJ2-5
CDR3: CASSYLRGTETQYF
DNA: TGTGCCAGCAGTTACCTGAGAGGGACTGAGACCCAGTACTTC

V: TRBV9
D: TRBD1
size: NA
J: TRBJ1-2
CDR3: CASGQGYGYTF
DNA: TGTGCCAGCGGACAGGGTTATGGCTACACCTTC

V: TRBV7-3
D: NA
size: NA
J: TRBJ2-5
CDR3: CASSLSRGETQYF
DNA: TGTGCCAGCAGCTTAAGTAGAGGAGAGACCCAGTACTTC

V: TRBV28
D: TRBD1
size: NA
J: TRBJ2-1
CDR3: CASSRPRGTGSYNEQFF
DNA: TGTGCCAGCAGTCGTCCCCGAGGGACAGGGTCCTACAATGAGCAGTTCTTC

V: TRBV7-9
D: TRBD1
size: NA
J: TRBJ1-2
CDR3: CASSLVYGTARLNYGYTF
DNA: TGTGCCAGCAGCTTAGTTTATGGGACAGCCCGCCTTAACTATGGCTACACCTTC

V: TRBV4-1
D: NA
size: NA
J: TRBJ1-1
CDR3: CASSQDSRGGIEAFF
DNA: TGCGCCAGCAGCCAGGACTCCAGAGGGGGAATCGAAGCTTTCTTT

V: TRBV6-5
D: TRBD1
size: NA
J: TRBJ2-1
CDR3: CASSYTGGGVDEQFF
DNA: TGTGCCAGCAGTTACACAGGGGGTGGTGTGGATGAGCAGTTCTTC

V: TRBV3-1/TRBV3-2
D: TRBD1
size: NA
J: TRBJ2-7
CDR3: CASSQGSGGFHEQYF
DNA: TGTGCCAGCAGCCAAGGTTCAGGGGGCTTTCACGAGCAGTACTTC

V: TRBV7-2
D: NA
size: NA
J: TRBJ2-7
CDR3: CASSLGAALYEQYF
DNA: TGTGCCAGCAGCTTAGGGGCCGCCCTCTACGAGCAGTACTTC

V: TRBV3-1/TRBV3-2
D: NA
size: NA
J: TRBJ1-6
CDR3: CASSLTPTSSYNSPLHF
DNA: TGTGCCAGCAGCCTTACCCCTACTAGCTCCTATAATTCACCCCTCCACTTT

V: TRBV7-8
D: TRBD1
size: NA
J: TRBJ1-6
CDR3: CASSSRSPKTGLNSPLHF
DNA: TGTGCCAGCAGCTCCCGCTCCCCTAAGACAGGGCTTAATTCACCCCTCCACTTT

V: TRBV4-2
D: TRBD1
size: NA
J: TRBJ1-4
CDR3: CASSQGTGSYEKLFF
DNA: TGTGCCAGCAGCCAAGGGACAGGGTCTTATGAAAAACTGTTTTTT

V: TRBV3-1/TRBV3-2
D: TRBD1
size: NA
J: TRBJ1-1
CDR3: CASSHMGQGNTEAFF
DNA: TGTGCCAGCAGCCACATGGGACAGGGGAACACTGAAGCTTTCTTT

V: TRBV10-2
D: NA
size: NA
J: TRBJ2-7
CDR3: CASSDWGNEQYF
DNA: TGCGCCAGCAGCGACTGGGGCAACGAGCAGTACTTC

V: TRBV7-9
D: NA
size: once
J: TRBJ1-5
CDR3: CASSLGRNQPQHF
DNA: TGTGCCAGCAGCTTAGGCAGAAATCAGCCCCAGCATTTT

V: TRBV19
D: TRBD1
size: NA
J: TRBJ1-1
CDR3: CASSRQGYTEAFF
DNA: TGTGCCAGTAGCCGACAGGGATACACTGAAGCTTTCTTT

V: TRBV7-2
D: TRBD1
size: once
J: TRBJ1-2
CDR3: CASRIATGDNYGYTF
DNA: TGTGCCAGCAGAATAGCGACAGGGGATAACTATGGCTACACCTTC

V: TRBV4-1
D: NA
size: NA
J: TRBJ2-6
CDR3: CASSQVRANVLTF
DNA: TGCGCCAGCAGCCAAGTAAGGGCCAACGTCCTGACTTTC

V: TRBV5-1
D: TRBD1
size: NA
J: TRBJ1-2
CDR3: CASSTDRPSYGYTF
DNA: TGCGCCAGCAGCACGGACAGGCCCAGCTATGGCTACACCTTC

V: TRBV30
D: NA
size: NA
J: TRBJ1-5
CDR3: CAWSVQAGFQPQHF
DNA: TGTGCCTGGAGTGTACAAGCCGGGTTTCAGCCCCAGCATTTT

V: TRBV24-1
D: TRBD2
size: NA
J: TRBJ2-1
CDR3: CATSDPKSGGYNEQFF
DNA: TGTGCCACCAGTGACCCGAAGAGCGGGGGCTACAATGAGCAGTTCTTC

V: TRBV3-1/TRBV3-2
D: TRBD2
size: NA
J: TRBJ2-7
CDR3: CASSQDRHSGGVEQYF
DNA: TGTGCCAGCAGCCAAGATCGCCATAGCGGGGGAGTCGAGCAGTACTTC

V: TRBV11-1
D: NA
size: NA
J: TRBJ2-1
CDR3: CASSRESSYNEQFF
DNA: TGTGCCAGCAGCCGGGAGAGCTCCTACAATGAGCAGTTCTTC

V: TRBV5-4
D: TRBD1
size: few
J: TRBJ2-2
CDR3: CASSPLGTGGVGELFF
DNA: TGTGCCAGCAGCCCGTTGGGGACAGGGGGCGTCGGGGAGCTGTTTTTT

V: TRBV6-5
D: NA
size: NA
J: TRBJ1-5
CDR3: CASSYSQDSNQPQHF
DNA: TGTGCCAGCAGTTACTCACAGGATAGCAATCAGCCCCAGCATTTT

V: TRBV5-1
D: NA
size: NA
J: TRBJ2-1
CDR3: CASSPGPAGRQFF
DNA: TGCGCCAGCAGCCCGGGACCCGCGGGGCGGCAGTTCTTC

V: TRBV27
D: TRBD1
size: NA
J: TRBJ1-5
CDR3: CASSYRTGRNQPQHF
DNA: TGTGCCAGCAGTTATCGGACAGGGAGAAATCAGCCCCAGCATTTT

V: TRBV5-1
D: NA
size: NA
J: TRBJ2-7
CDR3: CASSNLGGIDEQYF
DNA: TGCGCCAGCAGCAACCTGGGAGGCATCGACGAGCAGTACTTC

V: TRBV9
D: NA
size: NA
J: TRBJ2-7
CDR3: CASSAQGVDEQYF
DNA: TGTGCCAGCAGCGCCCAAGGGGTGGACGAGCAGTACTTC

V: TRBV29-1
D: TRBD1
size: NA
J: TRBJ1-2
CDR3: CSVEERQGAGGYTF
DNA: TGCAGCGTTGAAGAAAGGCAGGGGGCAGGTGGCTACACCTTC

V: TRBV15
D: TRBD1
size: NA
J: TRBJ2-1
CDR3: CATSRTTRGLSYNEQFF
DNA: TGTGCCACCAGCAGAACTACCAGGGGGCTTAGCTACAATGAGCAGTTCTTC

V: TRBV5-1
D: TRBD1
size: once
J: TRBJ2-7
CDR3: CASSPRTGRLTYEQYF
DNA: TGCGCCAGCAGCCCTCGGACAGGGAGACTTACCTACGAGCAGTACTTC

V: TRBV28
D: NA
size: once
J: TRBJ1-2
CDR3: CASSFGQNYGYTF
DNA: TGTGCCAGCAGTTTCGGACAGAACTATGGCTACACCTTC